This TCR beta chain was captured by sequencing in a study of blood T cell repertoires in COVID-19. Profiling relied on immunoSEQ multiplex PCR, and the TCRdb table lists in-frame clones only, not all of them. This table holds fewer than 350,000 clones, roughly 85% found once. The CDR3 extends over 14 amino acids. Germline V gene lookup returns CDR1 SGHKS and CDR2 YYEKEE (reference sequence). With 7 bases removed from V and 5 bases from J, the gap between germline ends came to 15 bases. The TCR comes from a human donor in a cohort sampled during active COVID-19. The rearrangement uses TRBV5-5 and TRBJ2-2; maybe TRBD1 (5 bases). Sequences were obtained from peripheral blood. CDR3 DNA sequence: TGTGCCAGCCTGATCTCCCAGGGAACCGGGGAGCTGTTTTTT. It translates to CASLISQGTGELFF.